This TCR beta chain was identified during a study of blood T cell repertoires in COVID-19. V shed 4 bases and J 7 bases; nucleotides not matched to a gene: 6. Germline V gene data show CDR1 as SGHNT and CDR2 as YYREEE (reference sequence). This CDR3 is 13 amino acids long. Here immunoSEQ multiplex PCR was the method, and the copy in TCRdb shows in-frame clones only, minus some. The sample carries 300,000 to 450,000 clones, roughly 87% recorded once. The V gene is TRBV5-4, the J gene TRBJ1-2, with 8 positions matching TRBD1. The sequencing input was peripheral blood. This TCR was sampled from a woman aged 55-69 years with COVID-19, enrolled during active disease. CDR3 bases: TGTGCCAGCAGCCTAACCGACAGGGGTGGCTACACCTTC. Its protein is CASSLTDRGGYTF. The full variable domain, completed using reference TRBV5-4 and TRBJ1-2, is ETGVTQSPTHLIKTRGQQVTLRCSSQSGHNTVSWYQQALGQGPQFIFQYYREEENGRGNFPPRFSGLQFPNYSSELNVNALELDDSALYLCASSLTDRGGYTFGSGTRLTVV.